A single sample gave rise to the 5 T cell receptor beta chains below, sequenced in a study of monozygotic twins with inflammatory bowel disease. From its re-call of the 5' RACE reads, TCRdb lists each CDR3 protein once, without DNA. The repertoire table contains 93,000 or so distinct CDR3 sequences. The sequenced sample was blood. Receptors were obtained from a human donor with ulcerative colitis or Crohn's disease, or a healthy co-twin of an affected twin (not recorded which).

This rearrangement joins TRBV23-1 to TRBJ2-1; TCRdb's D call of TRBD1 is untestable without DNA. TRBV23-1 is an open reading frame whose function is uncertain. This CDR3 comprises 15 residues. The CDR3: CASPLPEQGSTEQFF.

CDR3 sequence: CASSINWNEQFF. V usage is TRBV12-3 or TRBV12-4 and J usage is TRBJ2-1. The CDR3 runs to 12 residues.

This rearrangement joins TRBV29-1 to TRBJ1-4; TCRdb designates TRBD1, a call that cannot be tested without DNA. This CDR3 comprises 14 residues. Germline V gives CDR1 SQVTM, CDR2 ANQGSEA. The CDR3 sequence is CSVILRDSNEKLFF.

The J gene is TRBJ2-3, the V gene TRBV5-1; TCRdb names TRBD1, which stays unverified in the absence of DNA. The CDR3 runs 15 residues. CDR1 is SGHRS and CDR2 is YFSETQ in the germline V gene. CDR3 in amino acids: CASGQGTASTDTQYF.

The chain links TRBV20-1 to TRBJ2-3; with no DNA, the TCRdb D assignment of TRBD2 cannot be verified. Germline V gives CDR1 DFQATT, CDR2 SNEGSKA (reference sequence). The CDR3 spans 15 residues. The CDR3 sequence: CSAMEASGGTDTQYF.